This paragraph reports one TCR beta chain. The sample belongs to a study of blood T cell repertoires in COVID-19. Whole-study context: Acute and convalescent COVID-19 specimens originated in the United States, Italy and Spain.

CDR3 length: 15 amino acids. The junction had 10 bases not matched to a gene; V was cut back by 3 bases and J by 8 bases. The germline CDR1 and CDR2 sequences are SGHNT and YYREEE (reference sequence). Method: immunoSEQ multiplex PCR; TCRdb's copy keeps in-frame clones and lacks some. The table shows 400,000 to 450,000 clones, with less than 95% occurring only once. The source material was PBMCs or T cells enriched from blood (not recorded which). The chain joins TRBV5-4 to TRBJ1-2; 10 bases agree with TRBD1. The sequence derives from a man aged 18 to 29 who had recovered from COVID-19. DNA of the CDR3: TGTGCCAGCAGCTCACGGCGACAGGGGGCTTCAGGCTACACCTTC. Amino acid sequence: CASSSRRQGASGYTF.